The rows below give T cell receptor beta chains drawn from one sample of a study of T-cell memory formation after mild COVID-19. TCRdb reprocessed the 5' RACE reads with MiXCR, giving one entry per CDR3 protein. The sample yields around 36,000 distinct CDR3 sequences, about an eighth seen once. The sample comprised PBMCs or a T cell subset sorted from them (not recorded which). The receptors here all came from a man younger than 30 who had mild COVID-19 (a few samples of this study predate the infection). Cell type and time point are not known. The CDR3 runs from the conserved cysteine through the conserved F or W. The D gene is left open where the match is weak. Part of the rows lack a size; the others show once, few, many or a class for expanded clones.

V: TRBV20-1; J: TRBJ2-7; D: -; size: many; DNA: TGCAGTGCTAGAGGGAACGGGGTCTACGAGCAGTACTTC; CDR3: CSARGNGVYEQYF
V: TRBV5-1; J: TRBJ2-6; D: -; size: many; DNA: TGCGCCAGCAGCTTGGGGGAACAGGCTGGGGCCAACGTCCTGACTTTC; CDR3: CASSLGEQAGANVLTF
V: TRBV7-9; J: TRBJ2-1; D: -; size: many; DNA: TGTGCCAGCAGCTTAGATGGACCGAGGGATGAGCAGTTCTTC; CDR3: CASSLDGPRDEQFF
V: TRBV3-1; J: TRBJ1-1; D: TRBD1; size: many; DNA: TGTGCCAGCAGCCAGCACAGGGGCACTGAAGCTTTCTTT; CDR3: CASSQHRGTEAFF
V: TRBV7-6; J: TRBJ2-5; D: -; size: many; DNA: TGTGCCAGCAGCTTCACACGGACTACCCCAACCCAGTACTTC; CDR3: CASSFTRTTPTQYF
V: TRBV3-1; J: TRBJ2-5; D: -; size: few; DNA: TGTGCCAGCAGCCTAGAGCGGGAGACCCAGTACTTC; CDR3: CASSLERETQYF
V: TRBV12-3/TRBV12-4; J: TRBJ1-1; D: TRBD1; size: many; DNA: TGTGCCAGCAGGACAGGGGTGGGGACTGAAGCTTTCTTT; CDR3: CASRTGVGTEAFF
V: TRBV20-1; J: TRBJ2-7; D: TRBD2; size: many; DNA: TGCAGTGCGTCCGGGACTAGCGGGGGTCTCGAGCAGTACTTC; CDR3: CSASGTSGGLEQYF
V: TRBV10-3; J: TRBJ2-4; D: -; size: -; DNA: TGTGCCATCAGTGAGCGGCAATCTCTAGGGGCCAAAAACATTCAGTACTTC; CDR3: CAISERQSLGAKNIQYF
V: TRBV5-1; J: TRBJ1-1; D: TRBD1; size: many; DNA: TGCGCCAGCAGCATTGGACAGGGGGCGTCCACTGAAGCTTTCTTT; CDR3: CASSIGQGASTEAFF
V: TRBV7-9; J: TRBJ1-5; D: -; size: many; DNA: TGTGCCAGCAGCTGGGAGGATAGCAATCAGCCCCAGCATTTT; CDR3: CASSWEDSNQPQHF
V: TRBV3-1; J: TRBJ2-5; D: TRBD2; size: -; DNA: TGTGCCAGCAGCGCTAGCGGGGAGATCGAGACCCAGTACTTC; CDR3: CASSASGEIETQYF
V: TRBV10-3; J: TRBJ2-3; D: -; size: -; DNA: TGTGCCATCCAAAGCGGTATAAGCACAGATACGCAGTATTTT; CDR3: CAIQSGISTDTQYF
V: TRBV6-5; J: TRBJ1-1; D: -; size: many; DNA: TGTGCCAGCAGTTACTCCAGGGTGGCTGAAGCTTTCTTT; CDR3: CASSYSRVAEAFF
V: TRBV2; J: TRBJ1-1; D: -; size: many; DNA: TGTGCCAGCAGTGTGGTAGAGAACACTGAAGCTTTCTTT; CDR3: CASSVVENTEAFF
V: TRBV4-3; J: TRBJ2-4; D: -; size: many; DNA: TGCGCCAGCAGCCAAAGCCGAGGGACCAAAAACATTCAGTACTTC; CDR3: CASSQSRGTKNIQYF
V: TRBV6-2/TRBV6-3; J: TRBJ2-1; D: TRBD2; size: -; DNA: TGTGCCAGCAGTTACTCAATCGGAGCGGGATTCTTC; CDR3: CASSYSIGAGFF
V: TRBV7-8; J: TRBJ2-2; D: TRBD1; size: many; DNA: TGTGCCAGCAGTATCCAGGGGGTAGCCGGGGAGCTGTTTTTT; CDR3: CASSIQGVAGELFF
V: TRBV15; J: TRBJ1-5; D: -; size: many; DNA: TGTGCCACCAGCAGAGATTGGGGAGTGGCTAGCAATCAGCCCCAGCATTTT; CDR3: CATSRDWGVASNQPQHF
V: TRBV24-1; J: TRBJ2-5; D: TRBD2; size: medium-sized; DNA: TGTGCCACCAGTGAGGGGTTACTAGCGGACCAAGAGACCCAGTACTTC; CDR3: CATSEGLLADQETQYF
V: TRBV5-6; J: TRBJ2-1; D: TRBD2; size: many; DNA: TGTGCCAGCAGCTCTAACTTAGCGGGGGACCTCCACAATGAGCAGTTCTTC; CDR3: CASSSNLAGDLHNEQFF
V: TRBV20-1; J: TRBJ2-3; D: TRBD1; size: many; DNA: TGCAGTGCTAGAGCCGACAGGGGAAGCACAGATACGCAGTATTTT; CDR3: CSARADRGSTDTQYF
V: TRBV13; J: TRBJ2-1; D: -; size: many; DNA: TGTGCCAGCAGCTTAGACCCCCGGGGGAATGAGCAGTTCTTC; CDR3: CASSLDPRGNEQFF
V: TRBV27; J: TRBJ1-2; D: TRBD1; size: many; DNA: TGTGCCAGCAGAAGAAGGACAGGGATGGCTGACTATGGCTACACCTTC; CDR3: CASRRRTGMADYGYTF
V: TRBV7-2; J: TRBJ1-2; D: -; size: many; DNA: TGTGCCAGCAGCTTAGTGGCTGGGGGGCAAGTACTCGGCTACACCTTC; CDR3: CASSLVAGGQVLGYTF
V: TRBV19; J: TRBJ1-1; D: TRBD1; size: few; DNA: TGTGCCAGTATCGGGACAGGGTCTCGAGTATCAGGGGGAGCTTTCTTT; CDR3: CASIGTGSRVSGGAFF
V: TRBV29-1; J: TRBJ1-1; D: -; size: many; DNA: TGCAGCGTTGCCCTCTTGGGTAACACTGAAGCTTTCTTT; CDR3: CSVALLGNTEAFF